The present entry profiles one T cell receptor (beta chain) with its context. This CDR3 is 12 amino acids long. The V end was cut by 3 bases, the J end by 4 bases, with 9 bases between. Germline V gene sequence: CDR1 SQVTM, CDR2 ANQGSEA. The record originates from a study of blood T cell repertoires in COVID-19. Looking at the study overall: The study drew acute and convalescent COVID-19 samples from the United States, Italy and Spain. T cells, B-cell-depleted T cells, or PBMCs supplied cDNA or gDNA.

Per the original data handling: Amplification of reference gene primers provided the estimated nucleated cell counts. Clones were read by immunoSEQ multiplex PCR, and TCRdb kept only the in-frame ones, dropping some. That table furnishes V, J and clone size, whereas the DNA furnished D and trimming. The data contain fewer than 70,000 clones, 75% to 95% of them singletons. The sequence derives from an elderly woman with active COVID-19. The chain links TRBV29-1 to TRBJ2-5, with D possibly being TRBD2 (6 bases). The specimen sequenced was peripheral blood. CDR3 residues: CSVESGRETQYF. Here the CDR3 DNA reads TGCAGCGTTGAGTCCGGGAGAGAGACCCAGTACTTC.